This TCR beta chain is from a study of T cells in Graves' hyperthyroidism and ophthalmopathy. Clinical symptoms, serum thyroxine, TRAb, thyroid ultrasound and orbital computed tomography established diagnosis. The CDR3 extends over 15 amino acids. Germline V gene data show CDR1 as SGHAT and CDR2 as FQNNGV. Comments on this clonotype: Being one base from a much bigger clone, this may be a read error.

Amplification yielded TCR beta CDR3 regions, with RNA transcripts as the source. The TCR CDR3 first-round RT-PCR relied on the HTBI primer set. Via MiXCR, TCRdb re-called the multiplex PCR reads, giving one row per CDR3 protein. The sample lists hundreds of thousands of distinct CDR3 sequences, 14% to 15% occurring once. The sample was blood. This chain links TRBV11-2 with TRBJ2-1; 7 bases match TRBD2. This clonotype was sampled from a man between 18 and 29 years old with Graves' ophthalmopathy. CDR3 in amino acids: CASSKLATSYNGQFF. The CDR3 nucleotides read TGTGCCAGCAGCAAACTAGCGACCTCCTACAATGGGCAGTTCTTC.